This T cell receptor (beta chain) emerged from a study of blood T cell repertoires in COVID-19. Overall study context: T cells, B-cell-depleted T cells, or PBMCs supplied cDNA or gDNA.

The CDR3 covers 16 residues. The V end lost 8 bases, the J end lost 4 bases, and 18 bases lay between the germline ends. Germline V CDR1 and CDR2: LGHDT, YNNKEL (reference sequence). Under the authors' procedure: Amplification from reference gene primers served as the basis for estimated nucleated cell counts. TCRdb's table, derived via immunoSEQ multiplex PCR, lists solely in-frame clones and lacks some. The V and J calls and clone size come from that table; D and trimming were worked out from the DNA. Here the sample spans roughly 230,000 clones, approximately 83% being singletons. The sequenced material came from peripheral blood. The TCR comes from a woman in her fifties or sixties with acute or convalescent COVID-19. The J gene is TRBJ1-6, the V gene TRBV3-1 (or the pseudogene TRBV3-2), with D unresolved. The CDR3 DNA reads as TGTGCCAGCTCTCTGTCGGCGGGCTTATATAATTCACCCCTCCACTTT. Translated: CASSLSAGLYNSPLHF.